A single sample is the source of the 29 T cell receptor beta chains below, sequenced in a study of OX40 agonist ivuxolimab in advanced cancers. Sequencing was performed with immunoSEQ multiplex PCR; in TCRdb, only in-frame clones are kept and a portion is missing. Of 90,000 or so clones in the sample, 91% were seen once. The sequences come from CD4+ or CD8+ T cells sorted from blood, collected in a trial of the OX40 agonist ivuxolimab. Every receptor here comes from an adult with an advanced solid tumor such as melanoma, head and neck, liver or kidney cancer.

This chain connects TRBV9 to TRBJ2-3, with D perhaps assigned TRBD1 or TRBD2 (5 bases each). This CDR3 comprises 17 residues. Trimming left V 3 bases short and J 0 bases short, with 17 bases between. From germline, CDR1 is SGDLS and CDR2 YYNGEE. The CDR3 loop reads CASSALQWGSSTDTQYF. The CDR3 nucleotides read TGTGCCAGCAGCGCGCTCCAATGGGGGTCTAGCACAGATACGCAGTATTTT.

This rearrangement joins TRBV30 to TRBJ2-7; 7 bases agree with TRBD1. The CDR3 is made up of 15 amino acids. V shed 0 bases, J shed 7 bases, and the junction held 12 bases outside the gene matches. The V gene's germline CDR1 is GTSNPN and CDR2 SVGIG (reference sequence). Here the CDR3 DNA reads TGTGCCTGGAGTGTATTGTCGGGACAGCCTGTAGAGCAGTACTTC. Translation gives CAWSVLSGQPVEQYF. The variable domain in full, with the rest retrieved from reference TRBV30 and TRBJ2-7, is SQTIHQWPATLVQPVGSPLSLECTVEGTSNPNLYWYRQAAGRGLQLLFYSVGIGQISSEVPQNLSASRPQDRQFILSSKKLLLSDSGFYLCAWSVLSGQPVEQYFGPGTRLTVT.

This chain links TRBV5-1 with TRBJ2-7; no clear D gene. V lost 4 bases, J lost 1 base, and 18 bases lay in between. Germline CDR1 SGHRS, CDR2 YFSETQ. There are 16 residues in the CDR3. The CDR3 loop reads CASSPDSPSDSYEQYF. The CDR3 DNA follows: TGCGCCAGCAGCCCCGACTCCCCCAGTGATTCCTACGAGCAGTACTTC.

This clone was counted a few times. The CDR3 spells CAWSPGGTEAFF. Written as DNA, the CDR3 is TGTGCCTGGAGTCCGGGTGGGACTGAAGCTTTCTTT. This rearrangement joins TRBV30 to TRBJ1-1, with unresolved D. This CDR3 contains 12 residues. V shed 2 bases and J shed 5 bases, with 9 bases lying between them. Per germline, CDR1 GTSNPN and CDR2 SVGIG (reference sequence).

The J gene is TRBJ2-3, the V gene TRBV5-5; D possibly corresponds to TRBD2 (5 bases). CDR1 and CDR2 (germline): SGHKS, YYEKEE (reference sequence). This CDR3 contains 14 residues. Trimming took off 0 bases at V and 3 bases at J, with 8 bases between the two ends. CDR3 nucleotides: TGTGCCAGCAGCTTGGGAGGGAATACAGATACGCAGTATTTT. Amino acids: CASSLGGNTDTQYF.

This rearrangement joins TRBV19 to TRBJ2-2; TRBD1 or TRBD2 may be the D gene (6 bases each). The ends were cut back, 7 bases at V and 4 bases at J, with 10 bases in the middle. This CDR3 is built from 13 residues. The germline V gene encodes CDR1 LNHDA and CDR2 SQIVND (reference sequence). The DNA for the CDR3 is TGTGCCAGTATTAAGGGGGGCACCGGGGAGCTGTTTTTT. It specifies CASIKGGTGELFF.

This rearrangement joins TRBV28 to TRBJ1-5; 9 bases match TRBD1. V trimming: 7 bases; J trimming: 6 bases; junction bases outside the gene matches: 7. The germline gives CDR1 MDHEN, CDR2 SYDVKM. There are 14 residues in the CDR3. In DNA form, the CDR3 reads TGTGCCAGCACCATTGGACAGGGGAGTCAGCCCCAGCATTTT. As protein: CASTIGQGSQPQHF.

This rearrangement joins TRBV7-2 to TRBJ2-1; the match to TRBD1 covers 9 bases. This CDR3 comprises 14 residues. V gave up 7 bases and J gave up 7 bases; unmatched junction bases: 8. Germline CDR1 reads SGHTA; CDR2 reads FQGNSA. CDR3 coding DNA: TGTGCCAGCAAACCACAGGGGGCGGTTAATGAGCAGTTCTTC. It encodes CASKPQGAVNEQFF.

The count of this clone is one. The chain employs TRBV5-4 and TRBJ2-3; D gene ambiguous. From germline, CDR1 is SGHNT and CDR2 YYREEE (reference sequence). This CDR3 has 14 residues. Trimming pared 0 bases from V and 1 base from J, leaving 6 bases between. Here the CDR3 reads CASSLGSGTDTQYF. The CDR3, as DNA: TGTGCCAGCAGCTTGGGCTCAGGCACAGATACGCAGTATTTT.

The chain has TRBV5-1 and TRBJ1-6; a weak D match, TRBD1 (5 bases). Per germline, CDR1 SGHRS and CDR2 YFSETQ. With 4 bases removed from V and 5 bases from J, the gap between germline ends came to 13 bases. This CDR3 has 15 amino acids. The CDR3 DNA is TGCGCCAGCAGCCGCACCGGGACGGATAATTCACCCCTCCACTTT. Translated, it gives CASSRTGTDNSPLHF.

V is TRBV4-1 and J is TRBJ2-6; D uncertain. Germline assignment: CDR1 MGHRA and CDR2 YSYEKL. Trimming took off 4 bases at V and 0 bases at J, with 7 bases between the two ends. The CDR3 contains 15 residues. The CDR3 protein is CASSLTTSGANVLTF. CDR3 bases: TGCGCCAGCAGCCTTACGACCTCTGGGGCCAACGTCCTGACTTTC.

V usage is TRBV7-2 and J usage is TRBJ2-3; possible D gene TRBD1, 5 bases. This CDR3 region has 17 residues. Germline assignment: CDR1 SGHTA and CDR2 FQGNSA. The germline V and J ends were trimmed by 5 bases and 2 bases, with 20 bases remaining between them. The CDR3 loop reads CASSPRSRTLNTDTQYF. In DNA form, the CDR3 reads TGTGCCAGCAGCCCAAGATCTAGGACACTCAACACAGATACGCAGTATTTT.

The chain joins TRBV21-1 to TRBJ1-1; no DNA check was done on the table's D call, TRBD1. TRBV21-1 is marked as a pseudogene. This CDR3 contains 10 residues. CDR3 bases: TGTGCCAGCAGCAGGTACAGGGCTTTCTTT. It is translated as CASSRYRAFF.

The chain joins TRBV5-6 to TRBJ1-2; D possibly corresponds to TRBD1 (5 bases). Germline V CDR1 and CDR2: SGHDT, YYEEEE. The CDR3 totals 19 residues. Trimming took 4 bases from V and 6 from J, leaving 31 bases between them. CDR3 DNA: TGTGCCAGCAGCCGACCAACCGGGACCGCCCCGGAGTGGGTGCATGGCTACACCTTC. Its translation: CASSRPTGTAPEWVHGYTF.

This chain uses TRBV19 with TRBJ2-7; D is perhaps TRBD1 (5 bases). The CDR3 covers 14 residues. Germline CDR1 and CDR2: LNHDA and SQIVND (reference sequence). The germline V and J ends were trimmed by 8 bases and 2 bases, with 16 bases remaining between them. Here the CDR3 DNA reads TGTGCCAGTTCGCCCCCGACAGCAACCTACGAGCAGTACTTC. Protein: CASSPPTATYEQYF.

DNA of the CDR3: TGTGCCAGCAGCACAGGGAGCTCTGGAAACACCATATATTTT. Translated: CASSTGSSGNTIYF. The chain uses TRBV2 and TRBJ1-3, with D possibly being TRBD1 (6 bases). The CDR3 length is 14 residues. The V gene lost 6 bases and the J gene lost 0 bases, with 9 bases spanning the gap. The germline V gene has CDR1 SNHLY and CDR2 FYNNEI.

This rearrangement joins TRBV5-6 to TRBJ2-7, with 8 positions matching TRBD2. V was clipped by 0 bases and J by 5 bases; unmatched bases: 7. The CDR3 is made up of 15 amino acids. Germline V gene data show CDR1 as SGHDT and CDR2 as YYEEEE. Written as DNA, the CDR3 is TGTGCCAGCAGCTTGGAACGACTAGCGACGAACGAGCAGTACTTC. Translated: CASSLERLATNEQYF.

V usage is TRBV7-9 and J usage is TRBJ2-5; D is ambiguous. V gave up 5 bases and J gave up 4 bases, with 11 bases separating them. Germline V gives CDR1 SEHNR, CDR2 FQNEAQ (reference sequence). This CDR3 spans 13 amino acids. DNA for the CDR3: TGTGCCAGCAGCCCCATGTTCCGAGAGACCCAGTACTTC. Residues: CASSPMFRETQYF.

The chain carries TRBV7-3 and TRBJ2-7, with D possibly TRBD1 on 5 matching bases. The CDR3 runs to 13 residues. Germline V gene lookup returns CDR1 SGHTA and CDR2 FQGTGA. Between the trimmed V and J ends, which lost 5 bases and 7 bases, there was a span of 15 bases. The CDR3 sequence: CASSPQGAGEQYF. The CDR3, as DNA: TGTGCCAGCAGCCCCCAAGGGGCCGGGGAGCAGTACTTC. The entire variable domain, with the rest obtained from reference TRBV7-3 and TRBJ2-7, is as follows: GAGVSQTPSNKVTEKGKYVELRCDPISGHTALYWYRQSLGQGPEFLIYFQGTGAADDSGLPNDRFFAVRPEGSVSTLKIQRTERGDSAVYLCASSPQGAGEQYFGPGTRLTVT.

J is TRBJ1-1 and V is TRBV19; D unresolved. Germline V gene lookup returns CDR1 LNHDA and CDR2 SQIVND (reference sequence). V lost 6 bases, J lost 1 base, and 9 bases lay in between. The CDR3 runs 13 residues. CDR3 region: CASRYPGNTEAFF. In DNA, the CDR3 is TGTGCCAGTAGGTACCCGGGGAACACTGAAGCTTTCTTT.

The chain combines TRBV28 with TRBJ1-5; the D gene is possibly TRBD1 (6 bases). V shed 5 bases and J shed 0 bases, with 8 bases lying between them. CDR3 size: 14 residues. CDR1 is MDHEN and CDR2 is SYDVKM in the germline V gene. CDR3 bases: TGTGCCAGCAGTGGGGGCCATAGCAATCAGCCCCAGCATTTT. This sequence encodes CASSGGHSNQPQHF.

Here the CDR3 reads CASSRQWETQYF. CDR3 bases: TGTGCCAGCAGCCGCCAATGGGAGACCCAGTACTTC. This rearrangement joins TRBV11-3 to TRBJ2-5; no reliable D call. The germline gives CDR1 SGHNT, CDR2 YENEEA. Between the trimmed V and J ends, which lost 5 bases and 5 bases, there was a span of 9 bases. The CDR3 loop spans 12 amino acids.

This clone was counted a single time. The genes are TRBV6-4 and TRBJ2-6; possible D gene TRBD1, 7 bases. Germline assignment: CDR1 MRHNA and CDR2 SNTAGT. The CDR3 covers 20 residues. V was trimmed by 8 bases and J by 2 bases, leaving 28 bases between them. The CDR3 coding sequence is TGTGCCAGCTTTGACATATTGCGGGGACAGTGTGTTGCTGGGGCCAACGTCCTGACTTTC. The encoded protein is CASFDILRGQCVAGANVLTF.

This chain uses TRBV5-1 with TRBJ2-3; the match to TRBD2 covers 10 bases. This CDR3 is built from 15 residues. Germline values: CDR1 SGHRS, CDR2 YFSETQ. J lost 4 bases, V lost 3 bases, and 5 bases had no gene match. The CDR3 nucleotides are TGCGCCAGCAGCTCGCTAGCGGGAGTCGCAGATACGCAGTATTTT. This translates into CASSSLAGVADTQYF.

The gene calls are TRBV2 and TRBJ2-1, with 12 bases aligning to TRBD2. Germline V gene sequence: CDR1 SNHLY, CDR2 FYNNEI. This CDR3 has 15 amino acids. The V and J ends lost 6 bases and 7 bases, in that order; junction bases with no gene match: 7. The CDR3: CASRLSSGRENEQFF. CDR3 coding DNA: TGTGCCAGCAGGCTGTCTAGCGGGAGGGAGAATGAGCAGTTCTTC.

The rearrangement links TRBV11-3 to TRBJ2-1; a possible D gene is TRBD2 (7 bases). This CDR3 contains 17 residues. V was trimmed by 5 bases and J by 0 bases, leaving 17 bases between them. CDR1 SGHNT and CDR2 YENEEA come from the germline V gene. This CDR3 is CASSPKGGGFSYNEQFF. As DNA, the CDR3 is TGTGCCAGCAGCCCAAAAGGGGGGGGTTTCTCCTACAATGAGCAGTTCTTC.

The V and J genes are TRBV30 and TRBJ1-1, with D perhaps matching TRBD1 (5 bases). CDR3 length equals 15 residues. Germline CDR1 reads GTSNPN; CDR2 reads SVGIG (reference sequence). V lost 0 bases and J lost 1, with 12 bases in between. CDR3 amino acids: CAWSVNQGANTEAFF. The CDR3 coding sequence is TGTGCCTGGAGTGTAAACCAGGGTGCGAACACTGAAGCTTTCTTT.

V usage is TRBV5-1 and J usage is TRBJ2-6; TRBD1 is a possible D gene (6 bases). The germline V gene has CDR1 SGHRS and CDR2 YFSETQ. Trimming pared 4 bases from V and 0 bases from J, leaving 8 bases between. The CDR3 loop spans 15 amino acids. The CDR3 is CASSGDTSGANVLTF. The CDR3 region has the DNA TGCGCCAGCAGCGGGGACACCTCTGGGGCCAACGTCCTGACTTTC.

This clone appeared a few times. This rearrangement joins TRBV5-1 to TRBJ1-1; no firm D call. Trimming removed 3 bases from V and 5 bases from J, with 11 bases in between. CDR3 length: 13 residues. Germline values: CDR1 SGHRS, CDR2 YFSETQ. CDR3 DNA: TGCGCCAGCAGCTGGAAGGACGAGACTGAAGCTTTCTTT. This sequence encodes CASSWKDETEAFF.